A selection of T cell receptor beta chains follows, all from one sample in a study of T cells in Graves' hyperthyroidism and ophthalmopathy. MiXCR, run by TCRdb on the multiplex PCR reads, gives a single entry per CDR3 protein. This sample has about 600,000 distinct CDR3 sequences, with over 12% found just once. Material for sequencing was blood. All receptors come from a woman aged 18-29 years with Graves' ophthalmopathy. The CDR3 runs from the conserved cysteine through the conserved F or W. The D gene is left open where the match is weak.

TRBV29-1,TRBJ1-1,-,CSVIRGITNTEAFF
TRBV29-1,TRBJ2-3,TRBD2,CSVEDNGLAYNVPTDTQYF
TRBV14,TRBJ2-1,TRBD1,CASSQWSGGYNEQFF
TRBV7-2,TRBJ2-7,-,CASSFRGSGVYEQYF
TRBV11-2,TRBJ2-2,-,CASSSSEAGELFF
TRBV9,TRBJ2-2,TRBD2,CASSVGAGGANTGELFF
TRBV12-3/TRBV12-4,TRBJ1-1,-,CASRDRNTEAFF
TRBV28,TRBJ2-7,-,CASSFPPRRQTYEQYF
TRBV4-2,TRBJ1-5,TRBD1,CASSQTDRAGQPQHF
TRBV7-8,TRBJ1-2,-,CASSLEGGQIYGYTF
TRBV20-1,TRBJ1-1,TRBD1,CSASSGGTEAFF
TRBV12-3/TRBV12-4,TRBJ2-1,-,CASSFGDSNEQFF